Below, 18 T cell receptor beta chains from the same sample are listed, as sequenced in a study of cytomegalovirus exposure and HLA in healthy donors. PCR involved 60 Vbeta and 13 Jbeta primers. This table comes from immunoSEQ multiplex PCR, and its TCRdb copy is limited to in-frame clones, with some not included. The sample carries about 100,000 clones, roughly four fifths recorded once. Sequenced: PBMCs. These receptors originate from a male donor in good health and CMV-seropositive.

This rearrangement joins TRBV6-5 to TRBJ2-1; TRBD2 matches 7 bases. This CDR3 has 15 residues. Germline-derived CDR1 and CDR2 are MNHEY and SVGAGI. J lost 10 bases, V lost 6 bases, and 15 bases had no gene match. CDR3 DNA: TGTGCCAGCAGGATCACCCCTGGGGGGGTAGGAGAGCAGTTCTTC. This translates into CASRITPGGVGEQFF.

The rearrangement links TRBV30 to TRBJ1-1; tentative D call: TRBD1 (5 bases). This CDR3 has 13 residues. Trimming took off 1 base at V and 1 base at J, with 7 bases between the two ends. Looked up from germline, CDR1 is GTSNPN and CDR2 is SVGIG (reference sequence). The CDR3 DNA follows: TGTGCCTGGAGTGGGGGCCAGAACACTGAAGCTTTCTTT. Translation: CAWSGGQNTEAFF.

The CDR3 is CASSIGPGHGYTF. The CDR3 bases are TGTGCCAGTAGTATCGGGCCAGGGCATGGCTACACCTTC. The rearrangement links TRBV19 to TRBJ1-2; tentatively, D is TRBD1 (5 bases). CDR1 is LNHDA, CDR2 SQIVND, per germline (reference sequence). The CDR3 consists of 13 residues. Between the trimmed V and J ends, which lost 3 bases and 6 bases, there was a span of 11 bases.

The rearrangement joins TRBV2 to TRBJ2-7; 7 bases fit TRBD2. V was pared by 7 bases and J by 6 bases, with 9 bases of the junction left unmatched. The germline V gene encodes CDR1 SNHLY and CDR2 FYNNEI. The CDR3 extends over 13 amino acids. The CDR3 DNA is TGTGCCAGCATGGTGGACCAGCGGGGCGAGCAGTACTTC. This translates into CASMVDQRGEQYF.

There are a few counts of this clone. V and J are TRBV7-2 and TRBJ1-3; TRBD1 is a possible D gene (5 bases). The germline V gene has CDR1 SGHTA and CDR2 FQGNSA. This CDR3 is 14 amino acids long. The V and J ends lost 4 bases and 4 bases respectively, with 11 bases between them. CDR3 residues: CASSWIPGGNTIYF. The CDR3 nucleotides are TGTGCCAGCAGCTGGATACCAGGGGGAAACACCATATATTTT.

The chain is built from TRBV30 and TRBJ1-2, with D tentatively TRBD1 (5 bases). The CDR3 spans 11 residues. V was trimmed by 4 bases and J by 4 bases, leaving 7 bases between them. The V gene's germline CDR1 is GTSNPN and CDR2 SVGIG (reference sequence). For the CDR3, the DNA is TGTGCCTGGACGACAGCCTATGGCTACACCTTC. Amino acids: CAWTTAYGYTF.

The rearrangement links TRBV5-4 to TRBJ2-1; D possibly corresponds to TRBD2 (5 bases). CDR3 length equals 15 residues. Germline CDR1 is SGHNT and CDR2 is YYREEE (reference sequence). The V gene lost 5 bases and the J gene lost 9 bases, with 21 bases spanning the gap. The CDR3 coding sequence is TGTGCCAGCAGTAGAACGGGCGGGCTTAGGAGTGAGCAGTTCTTC. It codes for CASSRTGGLRSEQFF.

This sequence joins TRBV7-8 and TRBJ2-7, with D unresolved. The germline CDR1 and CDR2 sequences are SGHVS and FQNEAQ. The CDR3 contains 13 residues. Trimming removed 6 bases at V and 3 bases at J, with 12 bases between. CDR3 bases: TGTGCCAGCAGTCCCGACTTAGTCTACGAGCAGTACTTC. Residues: CASSPDLVYEQYF.

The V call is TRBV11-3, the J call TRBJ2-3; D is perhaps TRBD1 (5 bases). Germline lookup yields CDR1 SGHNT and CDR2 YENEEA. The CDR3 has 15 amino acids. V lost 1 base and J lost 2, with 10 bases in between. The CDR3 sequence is CASSLGGRATDTQYF. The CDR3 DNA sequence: TGTGCCAGCAGCTTAGGGGGCAGAGCCACAGATACGCAGTATTTT.

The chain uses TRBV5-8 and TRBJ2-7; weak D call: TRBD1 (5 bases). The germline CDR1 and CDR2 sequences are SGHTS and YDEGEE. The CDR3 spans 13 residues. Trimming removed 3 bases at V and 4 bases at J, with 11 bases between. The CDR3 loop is CASSYGHAYEQYF. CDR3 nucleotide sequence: TGTGCCAGCAGCTACGGACACGCGTACGAGCAGTACTTC.

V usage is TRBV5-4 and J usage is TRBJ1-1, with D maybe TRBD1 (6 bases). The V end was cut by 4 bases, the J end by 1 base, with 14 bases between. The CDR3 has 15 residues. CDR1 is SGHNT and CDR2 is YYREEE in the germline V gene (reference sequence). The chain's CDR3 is CASSPRTDPNTEAFF. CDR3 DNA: TGTGCCAGCAGCCCACGGACAGACCCGAACACTGAAGCTTTCTTT.

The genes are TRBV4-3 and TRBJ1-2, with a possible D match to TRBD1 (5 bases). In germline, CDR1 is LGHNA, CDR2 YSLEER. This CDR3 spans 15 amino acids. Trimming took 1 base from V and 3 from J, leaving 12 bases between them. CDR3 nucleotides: TGCGCCAGCAGCCAAGCCGCAGGGAGGGACTATGGCTACACCTTC. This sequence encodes CASSQAAGRDYGYTF.

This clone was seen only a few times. The CDR3 here is CSVEGAMNTEAFF. CDR3 in DNA: TGCAGCGTTGAGGGGGCCATGAACACTGAAGCTTTCTTT. The chain couples TRBV29-1 to TRBJ1-1; D might be TRBD1 (6 bases). The CDR3 totals 13 residues. Trimming cost V 3 bases and J 0 bases, with 8 bases left between them. Germline assignment: CDR1 SQVTM and CDR2 ANQGSEA.

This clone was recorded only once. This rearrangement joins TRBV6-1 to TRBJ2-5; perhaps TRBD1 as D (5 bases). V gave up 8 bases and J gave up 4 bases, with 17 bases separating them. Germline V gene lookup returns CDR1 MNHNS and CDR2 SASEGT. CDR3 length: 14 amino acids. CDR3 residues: CASRNQGSGETQYF. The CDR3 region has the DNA TGTGCCAGCCGAAACCAGGGCTCGGGAGAGACCCAGTACTTC.

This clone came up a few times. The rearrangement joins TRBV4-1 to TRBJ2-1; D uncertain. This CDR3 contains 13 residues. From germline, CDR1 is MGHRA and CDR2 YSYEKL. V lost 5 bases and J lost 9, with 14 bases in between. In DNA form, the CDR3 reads TGCGCCAGCAGCAACGTTCCTCTCGGTGAGCAGTTCTTC. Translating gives CASSNVPLGEQFF.

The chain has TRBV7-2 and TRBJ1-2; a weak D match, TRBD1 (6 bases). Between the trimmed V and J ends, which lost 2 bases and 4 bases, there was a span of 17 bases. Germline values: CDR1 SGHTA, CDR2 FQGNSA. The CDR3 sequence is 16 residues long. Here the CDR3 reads CASSLSGTPSPYGYTF. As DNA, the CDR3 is TGTGCCAGCAGCTTAAGTGGGACACCGAGCCCCTATGGCTACACCTTC. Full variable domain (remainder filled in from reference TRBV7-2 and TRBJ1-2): GAGVSQSPSNKVTEKGKDVELRCDPISGHTALYWYRQSLGQGLEFLIYFQGNSAPDKSGLPSDRFSAERTGGSVSTLTIQRTQQEDSAVYLCASSLSGTPSPYGYTFGSGTRLTVV.

The CDR3 spells CASSPGQGYNQPQHF. CDR3 sequence (DNA): TGTGCCAGCAGCCCGGGACAGGGCTACAATCAGCCCCAGCATTTT. The chain recombines TRBV5-6 with TRBJ1-5, with 9 positions matching TRBD1. Trimming at V came to 4 bases and at J to 3 bases, leaving 5 bases not matched to a gene. The germline V gene encodes CDR1 SGHDT and CDR2 YYEEEE. The CDR3 is made up of 15 amino acids.

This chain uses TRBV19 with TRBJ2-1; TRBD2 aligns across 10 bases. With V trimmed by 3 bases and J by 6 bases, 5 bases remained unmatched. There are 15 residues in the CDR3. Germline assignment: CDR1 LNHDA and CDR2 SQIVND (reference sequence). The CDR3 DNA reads TGTGCCAGTAGTATGGAGTTAGCGGGGGGCAATGAGCAGTTCTTC. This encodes CASSMELAGGNEQFF.